A single sample is the source of the 32 T cell receptor beta chains below, sequenced in a study of blood T cell repertoires in COVID-19. Profiling relied on immunoSEQ multiplex PCR, and the TCRdb table lists in-frame clones only, not all of them. In the table there are around 250,000 clones, approximately 83% of which are singletons. Material: peripheral blood. These receptors came from a man younger than 40 who had recovered from COVID-19.

V is TRBV5-1 and J is TRBJ2-1; D may be TRBD1 (6 bases). The V gene lost 0 bases and the J gene lost 7 bases, with 20 bases spanning the gap. CDR3 size: 17 residues. Per the germline V gene, CDR1 is SGHRS and CDR2 is YFSETQ. CDR3 protein: CASSLDDLGAMGNEQFF. The CDR3 bases are TGCGCCAGCAGCTTGGACGATTTGGGGGCAATGGGTAATGAGCAGTTCTTC.

Only a few counts were recorded for this clone. This chain uses TRBV10-2 with TRBJ1-5; D is unresolved. CDR3 length: 13 amino acids. V was cut by 8 bases and J by 0 bases, with 8 bases left in between. Germline CDR1 reads WSHSY; CDR2 reads SAAADI. CDR3 amino acids: CASREVSNQPQHF. The CDR3 DNA follows: TGCGCCAGCCGGGAAGTTAGCAATCAGCCCCAGCATTTT.

The chain couples TRBV6-5 to TRBJ2-2; possibly TRBD2 for D (7 bases). The germline CDR1 and CDR2 sequences are MNHEY and SVGAGI. The length of the CDR3 is 14 residues. With 7 bases removed from V and 5 bases from J, the gap between germline ends came to 14 bases. CDR3 nucleotides: TGTGCCAGCAAAAGGGGGGGAGGGACCGGGGAGCTGTTTTTT. It yields the protein CASKRGGGTGELFF.

The gene calls are TRBV11-1 and TRBJ1-1; D might be TRBD1 (6 bases). The CDR3 has 14 amino acids. The germline V and J ends were trimmed by 4 bases and 1 base, with 10 bases remaining between them. CDR1 SGHAT and CDR2 FQDESV come from the germline V gene (reference sequence). The CDR3: CASSSPDRNTEAFF. CDR3 nucleotides: TGTGCCAGCAGCTCGCCGGACAGGAACACTGAAGCTTTCTTT.

This clone occurred once. The chain is built from TRBV19 and TRBJ1-1; D is unclear. The V and J ends lost 3 bases and 1 base respectively, with 9 bases between them. Germline-derived CDR1 and CDR2 are LNHDA and SQIVND (reference sequence). The CDR3 is 14 residues long. The CDR3: CASSIPGGNTEAFF. CDR3 coding DNA: TGTGCCAGTAGTATTCCCGGCGGGAACACTGAAGCTTTCTTT.

The J gene is TRBJ1-5, the V gene TRBV15; possibly TRBD1 for D (5 bases). V gave up 4 bases and J gave up 5 bases, with 15 bases separating them. Germline CDR1 and CDR2: LNHNV and YYDKDF (reference sequence). The CDR3 consists of 15 residues. CDR3 bases: TGTGCCACCAGCACCAGGGAGGACTGGGATCAGCCCCAGCATTTT. The encoded protein is CATSTREDWDQPQHF.

The V and J genes are TRBV4-1 and TRBJ2-7; the match to TRBD1 covers 11 bases. The junction had 8 bases not matched to a gene; V was cut back by 3 bases and J by 7 bases. In germline, CDR1 is MGHRA, CDR2 YSYEKL. The CDR3 sequence is 15 residues long. DNA for the CDR3: TGCGCCAGCAGCCATCAGGGACAGGGGGGGCGTGAGCAGTACTTC. Its translation is CASSHQGQGGREQYF.

The rearrangement uses TRBV19 and TRBJ1-2; maybe TRBD1 (5 bases). The CDR3 has 13 amino acids. Germline V CDR1 and CDR2: LNHDA, SQIVND (reference sequence). V lost 3 bases and J lost 4, with 9 bases in between. In DNA form, the CDR3 reads TGTGCCAGTAGTATGGCAGGGCCCTATGGCTACACCTTC. This translates into CASSMAGPYGYTF. The full variable domain, in which reference TRBV19 and TRBJ1-2 provide the parts outside the CDR3, is DGGITQSPKYLFRKEGQNVTLSCEQNLNHDAMYWYRQDPGQGLRLIYYSQIVNDFQKGDIAEGYSVSREKKESFPLTVTSAQKNPTAFYLCASSMAGPYGYTFGSGTRLTVV.

The J gene is TRBJ1-1, the V gene TRBV5-1; D perhaps matches TRBD1 (5 bases). Germline lookup yields CDR1 SGHRS and CDR2 YFSETQ. This CDR3 has 13 residues. Deletions cut 4 bases from V and 4 bases from J, with 11 bases between. This CDR3 reads CASSPGQGTEAFF. CDR3 bases: TGCGCCAGCAGCCCGGGCCAGGGCACTGAAGCTTTCTTT.

This clone was recorded many times. This sequence joins TRBV7-9 and TRBJ1-3, with D uncertain. The ends were cut back, 5 bases at V and 0 bases at J, with 14 bases in the middle. The CDR3 has 16 residues. Germline loops: CDR1 SEHNR, CDR2 FQNEAQ (reference sequence). Here the CDR3 reads CASSPRVADSGNTIYF. CDR3 coding DNA: TGTGCCAGCAGCCCACGTGTGGCCGACTCTGGAAACACCATATATTTT.

The chain joins TRBV18 to TRBJ2-7; a possible D gene is TRBD2 (5 bases). Germline V lookup: CDR1 KGHSH, CDR2 LQKENI. This CDR3 spans 13 amino acids. Trimming took 3 bases from V and 6 from J, leaving 12 bases between them. In DNA, the CDR3 is TGTGCCAGCTCACCCCCCGGAGGAGTCGAGCAGTACTTC. This codes for CASSPPGGVEQYF.

This chain connects TRBV12-5 to TRBJ1-2; TRBD1 matches at 8 bases. The J segment lost 4 bases and the V segment lost 0 bases, leaving 7 bases of the junction unmatched. Germline V gene data show CDR1 as LGHNT and CDR2 as FRNRAP. The CDR3 contains 16 residues. CDR3 sequence: CASGLVLRTGSYGYTF. For the CDR3, the DNA is TGTGCTAGTGGTTTGGTACTGAGGACAGGGTCCTATGGCTACACCTTC.

This rearrangement joins TRBV5-1 to TRBJ2-3, with 11 bases matching TRBD2. The junction had 7 bases not matched to a gene; V was cut back by 4 bases and J by 3 bases. The CDR3 contains 16 residues. Germline loops: CDR1 SGHRS, CDR2 YFSETQ. CDR3: CASSVSSGGMTDTQYF. The DNA of the CDR3 is TGCGCCAGCAGCGTATCTAGCGGGGGGATGACAGATACGCAGTATTTT.

The chain recombines TRBV27 with TRBJ2-5; perhaps TRBD2 as D (5 bases). The germline V and J ends were trimmed by 2 bases and 4 bases, with 8 bases remaining between them. Per the germline V gene, CDR1 is MNHEY and CDR2 is SMNVEV (reference sequence). CDR3 length: 13 residues. The CDR3 nucleotides are TGTGCCAGCAGTTTAGGTCTAGCAGAGACCCAGTACTTC. Translating it yields CASSLGLAETQYF.

V is TRBV7-9 and J is TRBJ2-5, with unresolved D. Trimming took off 3 bases at V and 5 bases at J, with 7 bases between the two ends. The CDR3 contains 12 residues. Germline CDR1 reads SEHNR; CDR2 reads FQNEAQ (reference sequence). CDR3 sequence reads: CASSFEDETQYF. The CDR3 DNA sequence: TGTGCCAGCAGCTTTGAGGATGAGACCCAGTACTTC. The full variable domain, in which reference TRBV7-9 and TRBJ2-5 provide the parts outside the CDR3, is DTGVSQNPRHKITKRGQNVTFRCDPISEHNRLYWYRQTLGQGPEFLTYFQNEAQLEKSRLLSDRFSAERPKGSFSTLEIQRTEQGDSAMYLCASSFEDETQYFGPGTRLLVL.

The chain combines TRBV6-1 with TRBJ2-1, with TRBD2 matching over 7 bases. Germline CDR1 reads MNHNS; CDR2 reads SASEGT. The J segment lost 4 bases and the V segment lost 2 bases, leaving 5 bases of the junction unmatched. CDR3 length: 15 amino acids. CDR3 in DNA: TGTGCCAGCAGTGAAAACGGGGGGAAGTACAATGAGCAGTTCTTC. Its translation is CASSENGGKYNEQFF.

This chain links TRBV5-1 with TRBJ1-5, with TRBD1 as a possible D gene (6 bases). CDR1 SGHRS and CDR2 YFSETQ come from the germline V gene. CDR3 size: 15 residues. Trimming pared 0 bases from V and 6 bases from J, leaving 13 bases between. CDR3 residues: CASSLEGGESQPQHF. Here the CDR3 DNA reads TGCGCCAGCAGCTTGGAGGGGGGGGAGAGTCAGCCCCAGCATTTT. Using reference TRBV5-1 and TRBJ1-5 for the parts outside the CDR3, the full variable domain is KAGVTQTPRYLIKTRGQQVTLSCSPISGHRSVSWYQQTPGQGLQFLFEYFSETQRNKGNFPGRFSGRQFSNSRSEMNVSTLELGDSALYLCASSLEGGESQPQHFGDGTRLSIL.

The chain recombines TRBV7-9 with TRBJ2-1; D remains ambiguous. There are 11 residues in the CDR3. Germline V gives CDR1 SEHNR, CDR2 FQNEAQ (reference sequence). Trimming left V 4 bases short and J 9 bases short, with 7 bases between. CDR3 loop: CASSSPSEQFF. The DNA of the CDR3 is TGTGCCAGCAGCTCTCCCAGTGAGCAGTTCTTC.

The chain employs TRBV10-1 and TRBJ1-2; D call uncertain. The V gene lost 3 bases and the J gene lost 3 bases, with 8 bases spanning the gap. The CDR3 is 13 residues long. The germline CDR1 and CDR2 sequences are WNHNN and SYGVQD (reference sequence). CDR3 coding DNA: TGCGCCAGCAGTGATTACAGAGACTATGGCTACACCTTC. Translated, it gives CASSDYRDYGYTF.

This sequence joins TRBV10-2 and TRBJ2-3; 8 nucleotides agree with TRBD2. The V gene's germline CDR1 is WSHSY and CDR2 SAAADI. V dropped 8 bases and J dropped 0; count of bases not matched to a gene: 7. The CDR3 sequence is 15 residues long. The CDR3 sequence: CASSRLARSTDTQYF. DNA for the CDR3: TGCGCCAGCTCTCGACTAGCGAGGAGCACAGATACGCAGTATTTT.

The rearrangement joins TRBV18 to TRBJ1-6; 8 bases align to TRBD1. The CDR3 covers 16 residues. Germline CDR1 is KGHSH and CDR2 is LQKENI. With V trimmed by 2 bases and J by 9 bases, 9 bases remained unmatched. CDR3: CASSPSPGQGLSPLHF. The CDR3 coding sequence is TGTGCCAGCTCACCATCTCCCGGACAGGGTCTTTCACCCCTCCACTTT.

This clone was picked up a small number of times. This chain uses TRBV2 with TRBJ1-5; 12 nucleotides line up with TRBD1. CDR3 length: 15 residues. Germline assignment: CDR1 SNHLY and CDR2 FYNNEI. V lost 6 bases, J lost 5 bases, and 5 bases stayed unmatched. The CDR3 is CASRGDRGLYQPQHF. The CDR3 DNA follows: TGTGCCAGCAGGGGGGACAGGGGGCTGTATCAGCCCCAGCATTTT. Combining the CDR3 with reference TRBV2 and TRBJ1-5 gives the whole variable domain EPEVTQTPSHQVTQMGQEVILRCVPISNHLYFYWYRQILGQKVEFLVSFYNNEISEKSEIFDDQFSVERPDGSNFTLKIRSTKLEDSAMYFCASRGDRGLYQPQHFGDGTRLSIL.

The V call is TRBV7-9, the J call TRBJ2-7; D gene uncertain. V shed 5 bases and J shed 3 bases, with 8 bases lying between them. This CDR3 contains 12 residues. The germline CDR1 and CDR2 sequences are SEHNR and FQNEAQ (reference sequence). For the CDR3, the DNA is TGTGCCAGCAGCCTCACCGGCTACGAGCAGTACGTC. It yields the protein CASSLTGYEQYV.

The gene calls are TRBV2 and TRBJ2-1; 9 bases line up with TRBD2. In germline, CDR1 is SNHLY, CDR2 FYNNEI. This CDR3 has 16 amino acids. Unmatched junction bases numbered 7, after V lost 1 base and J lost 6 bases. The CDR3, as DNA: TGTGCCAGCAGTGAAGGTTTAGCGGGGGCCTCCAATGAGCAGTTCTTC. It is translated as CASSEGLAGASNEQFF. Full variable domain (missing parts from reference TRBV2 and TRBJ2-1): EPEVTQTPSHQVTQMGQEVILRCVPISNHLYFYWYRQILGQKVEFLVSFYNNEISEKSEIFDDQFSVERPDGSNFTLKIRSTKLEDSAMYFCASSEGLAGASNEQFFGPGTRLTVL.

This clone was seen more than once but under ten times. This chain connects TRBV2 to TRBJ1-1; D might be TRBD1 (5 bases). The germline CDR1 and CDR2 sequences are SNHLY and FYNNEI. With 8 bases removed from V and 4 bases from J, the gap between germline ends came to 11 bases. This CDR3 is built from 12 residues. The CDR3 loop reads CASSQGFTEAFF. The CDR3 nucleotides are TGTGCCAGCTCTCAGGGTTTCACTGAAGCTTTCTTT.

The V and J genes are TRBV5-1 and TRBJ1-2, with 9 bases identical to TRBD1. J gave up 7 bases and V 3 bases, and 4 bases lay outside the gene matches. Germline V gene lookup returns CDR1 SGHRS and CDR2 YFSETQ. This CDR3 is 13 amino acids long. The CDR3 spells CASSWDRVGGYTF. In DNA, the CDR3 is TGCGCCAGCAGCTGGGACAGGGTAGGTGGCTACACCTTC.

As concerns this clone: The same CDR3 is also encoded by other DNA sequences in this sample. V gene TRBV4-1 combines with J gene TRBJ2-1; 11 bases map to TRBD2. V lost 0 bases to trimming and J lost 4 bases; unmatched junction nucleotides: 5. CDR1 and CDR2 (germline): MGHRA, YSYEKL. The CDR3 runs 17 residues. CDR3 region: CASSQDLGTSGYNEQFF. CDR3 sequence (DNA): TGCGCCAGCAGCCAAGATCTAGGGACTAGCGGATACAATGAGCAGTTCTTC.

This clone was seen only a few times. The J gene is TRBJ1-2, the V gene TRBV12-3 or TRBV12-4; no definite D call. Trimming took 6 bases from V and 3 from J, leaving 11 bases between them. CDR3 length: 13 residues. CDR3 protein: CASRGEVDYGYTF. Here the CDR3 DNA reads TGTGCCAGCAGAGGTGAGGTCGACTATGGCTACACCTTC.

The chain recombines TRBV9 with TRBJ2-2, with 7 bases fitting TRBD1. The CDR3 loop spans 15 amino acids. The V and J ends lost 2 bases and 2 bases, in that order; junction bases with no gene match: 3. Germline CDR1 is SGDLS and CDR2 is YYNGEE. CDR3 sequence (DNA): TGTGCCAGCAGCGTGACAGGGTTAAACACCGGGGAGCTGTTTTTT. Translation gives CASSVTGLNTGELFF.

The genes are TRBV3-1 (or the pseudogene TRBV3-2) and TRBJ1-2; D is perhaps TRBD1 (6 bases). The V gene's germline CDR1 is LGHDT and CDR2 YNNKEL (reference sequence). Trimming cost V 5 bases and J 1 base, with 17 bases left between them. CDR3 size: 16 residues. CDR3 DNA sequence: TGTGCCAGCAGCAGCCGGGACACAACATTTAACTATGGCTACACCTTC. Translated, it gives CASSSRDTTFNYGYTF.

The chain has TRBV19 and TRBJ2-2; D unresolved. This CDR3 has 16 amino acids. V was cut by 2 bases and J by 2 bases, with 12 bases left in between. Germline V gene sequence: CDR1 LNHDA, CDR2 SQIVND (reference sequence). The CDR3 nucleotides read TGTGCCAGTAGTATATTCGCGAGTTATAACACCGGGGAGCTGTTTTTT. Protein: CASSIFASYNTGELFF.

J is TRBJ2-5 and V is TRBV9, with 7 positions matching TRBD1. V was pared by 4 bases and J by 2 bases, with 8 bases of the junction left unmatched. The CDR3 has 15 amino acids. CDR1 is SGDLS, CDR2 YYNGEE, per germline. Here the CDR3 DNA reads TGTGCCAGCAGCATCAGACAGGGACCACAAGAGACCCAGTACTTC. Its protein is CASSIRQGPQETQYF.